A selection of T cell receptor beta chains follows, all from one sample in a study of T cells in Graves' hyperthyroidism and ophthalmopathy. TCRdb independently ran MiXCR on the multiplex PCR reads; one entry per CDR3 protein. The table includes about 400,000 distinct CDR3 sequences, about 15% detected once. The sample was blood. The receptors derive from a man aged 18-30 years with Graves' ophthalmopathy. CDR3s include the opening cysteine and the closing phenylalanine or tryptophan. The D gene is left open where the match is weak. Size is omitted from some rows. Given values are once, few, many or a class for expanded clones.

TRBJ1-6	many	-	TRBV6-1	CAGGSMWQADSPLHF	TGTGCCGGCGGATCCATGTGGCAGGCGGATTCACCCCTCCACTTT
TRBJ1-1	-	-	TRBV2	CASLRTGYTEAFF	TGTGCCAGTCTTCGGACGGGTTACACTGAAGCTTTCTTT
TRBJ2-1	many	-	TRBV11-1	CASSLAGPSEQFF	TGTGCCAGCAGCTTAGCGGGCCCTTCCGAGCAGTTCTTC
TRBJ2-1	many	TRBD1	TRBV2	CASRPGQGNNEQFF	TGTGCCAGCAGGCCGGGACAGGGAAACAATGAGCAGTTCTTC
TRBJ2-1	-	TRBD2	TRBV25-1	CAVVRTSGIYNEQFF	TGTGCCGTCGTCAGGACTAGCGGAATATACAATGAGCAGTTCTTC
TRBJ2-7	many	-	TRBV20-1	CSARVGFEQYF	TGCAGTGCCAGGGTCGGTTTTGAGCAGTACTTC
TRBJ1-5	many	TRBD1	TRBV6-1	CASSEPQTGRNNQPQHF	TGTGCCAGCAGTGAACCCCAGACAGGGAGAAACAATCAGCCCCAGCATTTT
TRBJ2-1	many	-	TRBV2	CASSGSGTRAYNEQFF	TGTGCCAGCAGTGGGTCCGGGACCCGAGCTTACAATGAGCAGTTCTTC
TRBJ2-1	-	-	TRBV11-3	CASSFPGYNEQFF	TGTGCCAGCAGCTTTCCAGGATACAATGAGCAGTTCTTC
TRBJ1-4	-	-	TRBV24-1	CATTPRAWEKLFF	TGTGCCACCACCCCAAGGGCGTGGGAAAAACTGTTTTTT
TRBJ2-7	many	-	TRBV20-1	CSARDLQGRGSYEQYF	TGCAGTGCTAGAGATCTCCAGGGCAGGGGTTCCTACGAGCAGTACTTC
TRBJ2-1	many	-	TRBV27	CASSFKGETHNEQFF	TGTGCCAGCAGTTTTAAGGGGGAGACCCACAATGAGCAGTTCTTC
TRBJ1-4	-	TRBD1	TRBV3-1	CASSQRDSTNEKLFF	TGTGCCAGCAGCCAAAGGGACAGCACTAATGAAAAACTGTTTTTT
TRBJ2-7	many	TRBD2	TRBV20-1	CSANPGLALYEQYF	TGCAGTGCTAACCCGGGACTAGCGCTCTACGAGCAGTACTTC
TRBJ2-3	many	TRBD1	TRBV2	CASTTGEADTQYF	TGTGCCAGTACGACAGGGGAGGCAGATACGCAGTATTTT
TRBJ2-3	-	-	TRBV9	CASSVEARLTRSPDTQYF	TGTGCCAGCAGCGTAGAGGCGAGACTCACAAGGTCCCCAGATACGCAGTATTTT
TRBJ1-2	many	-	TRBV7-2	CASSLGTENYGYTF	TGTGCCAGCAGCTTAGGGACAGAGAACTATGGCTACACCTTC
TRBJ2-7	-	TRBD1	TRBV24-1	CATSDADRDNEQYF	TGTGCCACCAGTGATGCGGACAGGGACAACGAGCAGTACTTC
TRBJ2-7	many	-	TRBV5-1	CASSLATDSFYEQYF	TGCGCCAGCAGCTTGGCCACGGACAGCTTCTACGAGCAGTACTTC
TRBJ2-1	many	-	TRBV11-2	CASSPPGGRYNEQFF	TGTGCCAGCAGCCCCCCTGGCGGTCGGTACAATGAGCAGTTCTTC
TRBJ2-1	many	-	TRBV11-2	CASSLPGTHEQFF	TGTGCCAGCAGCTTACCCGGGACTCATGAGCAGTTCTTC
TRBJ2-3	many	TRBD2	TRBV5-1	CASRLGNGLAKADTQYF	TGCGCCAGCAGGTTGGGCAACGGACTAGCGAAAGCAGATACGCAGTATTTT
TRBJ1-1	many	-	TRBV2	CASSEQPGGGRTEAFF	TGTGCCAGCAGTGAACAGCCGGGGGGAGGGCGGACTGAAGCTTTCTTT
TRBJ2-5	many	-	TRBV24-1	CATSDPPSGQETQYF	TGTGCCACCAGTGATCCCCCCAGCGGCCAAGAGACCCAGTACTTC
TRBJ2-7	-	TRBD2	TRBV12-3/TRBV12-4	CASTPGGWEQYF	TGTGCCAGCACCCCCGGGGGGTGGGAGCAGTACTTC
TRBJ1-3	once	-	TRBV10-1	CASRDEGSGNIIYF	TGCGCCAGCAGGGATGAGGGATCTGGAAACATCATATATTTT
TRBJ2-7	many	-	TRBV7-2	CASSLAGVAEQYF	TGTGCCAGCAGCTTAGCGGGGGTCGCCGAGCAGTACTTC
TRBJ2-7	-	-	TRBV10-1	CASSGEGGQNEQYF	TGCGCCAGCAGTGGGGAGGGGGGACAGAACGAGCAGTACTTC
TRBJ1-2	-	-	TRBV12-3/TRBV12-4	CASSFLRDNGYTF	TGTGCCAGCAGTTTTTTAAGGGACAATGGCTACACCTTC
TRBJ2-3	-	TRBD2	TRBV11-2	CASSLDRAGGPLDTQYF	TGTGCCAGCAGCCTAGACCGGGCGGGAGGGCCTTTAGATACGCAGTATTTT
TRBJ2-1	many	-	TRBV11-3	CASNPGAWYNEQFF	TGTGCCAGCAACCCGGGGGCGTGGTACAATGAGCAGTTCTTC
TRBJ1-2	-	-	TRBV10-3	CAISESEGPYGYTF	TGTGCCATCAGTGAGTCCGAAGGGCCCTATGGCTACACCTTC
TRBJ2-7	many	-	TRBV5-1	CASSLDRPSYEQYF	TGCGCCAGCAGCTTGGACAGGCCCTCCTACGAGCAGTACTTC
TRBJ2-7	many	-	TRBV7-9	CASSLDGGGEQYF	TGTGCCAGCAGCTTAGATGGGGGCGGCGAGCAGTACTTC
TRBJ1-2	many	TRBD1	TRBV5-4	CASSSGQGDHYGYTF	TGTGCCAGCAGCTCGGGACAGGGGGATCACTATGGCTACACCTTC
TRBJ2-7	-	-	TRBV6-5	CASSYSRSHRPTYSYEQYF	TGTGCCAGCAGTTACTCGAGGTCTCATCGCCCAACCTACTCCTACGAGCAGTACTTC
TRBJ2-2	few	-	TRBV9	CASSVARTGELFF	TGTGCCAGCAGCGTAGCCCGAACCGGGGAGCTGTTTTTT
TRBJ2-5	many	-	TRBV4-1	CASSQKGGTVVYQETQYF	TGCGCCAGCAGCCAGAAGGGGGGGACAGTGGTCTACCAAGAGACCCAGTACTTC
TRBJ1-1	few	-	TRBV6-1	CASSKSGGTEAFF	TGTGCCAGCAGTAAATCCGGGGGCACTGAAGCTTTCTTT
TRBJ1-1	many	-	TRBV12-3/TRBV12-4	CASKTLGGTEAFF	TGTGCCAGCAAGACCCTAGGGGGTACTGAAGCTTTCTTT
TRBJ2-3	many	TRBD2	TRBV7-6	CASSLLLAGVTDTQYF	TGTGCCAGCAGCCTCCTTCTAGCGGGGGTCACAGATACGCAGTATTTT
TRBJ1-4	few	TRBD1	TRBV2	CASSEATGRNEKLFF	TGTGCCAGCAGTGAAGCGACAGGGAGAAATGAAAAACTGTTTTTT
TRBJ1-1	many	-	TRBV20-1	CSARDMLALRNTEAFF	TGCAGTGCTAGAGATATGTTGGCCCTACGGAACACTGAAGCTTTCTTT
TRBJ2-1	-	-	TRBV19	CASSIQGGNEQFF	TGTGCCAGTAGTATCCAGGGTGGCAATGAGCAGTTCTTC
TRBJ2-1	-	-	TRBV12-3/TRBV12-4	CASRLGGVFRDRSYGQFF	TGTGCCAGCCGTTTAGGGGGGGTCTTTAGGGACCGATCCTATGGGCAGTTCTTC
TRBJ1-2	-	TRBD1	TRBV9	CASSVEGGVGGYTF	TGTGCCAGCAGCGTAGAAGGGGGCGTAGGCGGCTACACCTTC
TRBJ1-1	many	-	TRBV30	CAWSPPPWGGLNTEAFF	TGTGCCTGGAGTCCTCCCCCGTGGGGGGGGTTGAACACTGAAGCTTTCTTT
TRBJ2-7	many	-	TRBV15	CATNIRGPSYEQYF	TGTGCCACCAACATCAGGGGTCCCTCCTACGAGCAGTACTTC
TRBJ2-5	many	-	TRBV9	CASSFQKTNQETQYF	TGTGCCAGCAGCTTCCAAAAGACCAATCAAGAGACCCAGTACTTC
TRBJ2-5	-	TRBD2	TRBV7-2	CASSLELAGWGGRETQYF	TGTGCCAGCAGCTTAGAACTAGCGGGGTGGGGCGGGCGAGAGACCCAGTACTTC
TRBJ2-7	many	TRBD1	TRBV27	CASRPGQVSYEQYF	TGTGCCAGCAGACCGGGACAGGTCTCCTACGAGCAGTACTTC
TRBJ1-6	many	-	TRBV13	CASSLAPASWGNSPLHF	TGTGCCAGCAGCTTAGCCCCGGCCTCCTGGGGAAATTCACCCCTCCACTTT